This T cell receptor (beta chain) was identified in a study of HIV-infected children after antiretroviral therapy interruption. Overall study context: Recorded EBV and CMV exposure existed for most children.

The ends were cut back, 5 bases at V and 4 bases at J, with 24 bases in the middle. This CDR3 has 17 residues. Germline V CDR1 and CDR2: DFQATT, SNEGSKA (reference sequence). Noted treatment: PENTA 11 planned treatment interruption arm or continuous ART arm. Study-wide findings and caveats: Naive CD4+ sequences overlapped less between time points once interruption began.

This clonotype was seen a handful of times. The antigen remains undetermined. Unique molecular identifiers were included in an RNA-based 3' RACE TCR library. TCRdb reprocessed the 3' RACE reads via MiXCR and lists one record per CDR3 protein. The repertoire holds roughly 4,200 distinct CDR3 sequences, with 4% to 5% as singletons. This TCR was recovered from a pool of human donors with HIV. The rearrangement links TRBV20-1 to TRBJ2-1; D perhaps matches TRBD2 (6 bases). The source material was CD45RO+ CD8+ T cells from PBMCs, pooled from several time points, sampled from a donor given antiretroviral therapy, either interrupted or continuous. Subset here: memory CD8+ CD45RO+ CD45RA- T cells. In DNA form, the CDR3 reads TGCAGTGCTGAGGGTATTACGGGAGCAGCCGTTTACAATGAGCAGTTCTTC. Protein product: CSAEGITGAAVYNEQFF.